The sequence of this T cell receptor beta chain was determined in a study of cytomegalovirus exposure and HLA in healthy donors. With 60 Vbeta and 13 Jbeta primers, the PCR was carried out. As handled by the study authors: Around 80 million unique TCR beta chains, about 10 million of them shared, were counted by a later analysis. Profiled with immunoSEQ multiplex PCR; TCRdb holds only in-frame clones, not every one. That table is the source of V, J and clone size, and D and trimming were worked out from the DNA. The sample lists over 40,000 clones, about 60% occurring once. Regarding the study as a whole: Presence/absence analyses rested on an assumption that sequencing depth was roughly uniform across donors. In a later analysis, common viral pathogens appeared linked to several of the most significant clusters.

V gave up 5 bases and J gave up 10 bases; unmatched junction bases: 9. CDR3 size: 15 residues. Per the germline V gene, CDR1 is MNHEY and CDR2 is SVGAGI. Concerning this clone: Its specificity is unknown.

The V call is TRBV6-5, the J call TRBJ2-1; the match to TRBD2 covers 12 bases. The clonotype originates from a man aged 60 to 75 in good health and CMV-seropositive. Sequencing used PBMCs. CDR3 coding DNA: TGTGCCAGCAGTAGACTAGCGGGAGCGAAAGAAGAGCAGTTCTTC. This sequence encodes CASSRLAGAKEEQFF.